This T cell receptor beta chain derives from a study of control samples from healthy donors and cancer patients. Assay: immunoSEQ multiplex PCR; the TCRdb copy retains only in-frame clones and omits some. Of roughly 120,000 clones in the sample, 80% to 90% are singletons; the top ten hold about 12%. CDR1 and CDR2 (germline): SGHVS, FNYEAQ. V lost 5 bases, J lost 0 bases, and 10 bases lay in between. This CDR3 spans 15 amino acids. This receptor was taken from a man aged 25 to 40 in good health. The V and J genes are TRBV7-6 and TRBJ2-2; D is undetermined. The specimen sequenced was blood. In nucleotides, the CDR3 is TGTGCCAGCAGCGCATTCGGTTCGAACACCGGGGAGCTGTTTTTT. Its translation is CASSAFGSNTGELFF.